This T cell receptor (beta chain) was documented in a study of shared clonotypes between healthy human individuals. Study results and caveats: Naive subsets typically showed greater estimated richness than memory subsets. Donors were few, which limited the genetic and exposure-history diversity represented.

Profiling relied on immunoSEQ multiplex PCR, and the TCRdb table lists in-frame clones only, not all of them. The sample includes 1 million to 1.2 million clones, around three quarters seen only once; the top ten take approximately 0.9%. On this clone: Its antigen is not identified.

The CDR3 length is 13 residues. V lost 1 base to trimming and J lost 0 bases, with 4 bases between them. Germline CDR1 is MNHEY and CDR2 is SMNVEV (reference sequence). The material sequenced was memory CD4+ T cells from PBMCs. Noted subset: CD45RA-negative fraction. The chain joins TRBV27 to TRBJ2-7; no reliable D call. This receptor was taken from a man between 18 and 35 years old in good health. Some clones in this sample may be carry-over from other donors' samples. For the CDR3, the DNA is TGTGCCAGCAGTTTATACTACTCCTACGAGCAGTACTTC. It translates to CASSLYYSYEQYF.